This T cell receptor (beta chain) was captured by sequencing in a study of blood T cell repertoires in COVID-19. Overall study: Sites in the United States, Italy and Spain provided acute and convalescent COVID-19 samples.

This clone was seen once. V was shortened by 4 bases and J by 0 bases, with 10 bases between the two germline ends. The CDR3 is 14 amino acids. Looked up from germline, CDR1 is SNHLY and CDR2 is FYNNEI. Profiling relied on immunoSEQ multiplex PCR, and the TCRdb table lists in-frame clones only, not all of them. The sample consists of more than 350,000 clones, around 91% of them appearing once. The V call is TRBV2, the J call TRBJ2-7, with a tentative D call TRBD1 (5 bases). Source material: PBMCs or T cells enriched from blood (not recorded which). This TCR came from a man between 18 and 35 years old who had recovered from COVID-19. CDR3 sequence: CASSAPGNSYEQYF. The CDR3 DNA reads TGTGCCAGCAGTGCCCCAGGGAACTCCTACGAGCAGTACTTC.